The 5 T cell receptor beta chains below were found in one sample sequenced in a study of cytomegalovirus exposure and HLA in healthy donors. The PCR contained 60 Vbeta and 13 Jbeta primers. The method was immunoSEQ multiplex PCR; TCRdb's version includes in-frame clones alone and lacks a portion of them. The sample lists 150,000 to 200,000 clones; around 82% were seen once. The sequenced material came from PBMCs. These receptors originate from a woman in her twenties or thirties in good health and CMV-seropositive.

The chain links TRBV27 to TRBJ2-3; 8 bases align to TRBD2. This CDR3 has 17 amino acids. V gave up 3 bases and J gave up 3 bases; unmatched junction bases: 11. Germline assignment: CDR1 MNHEY and CDR2 SMNVEV (reference sequence). DNA for the CDR3: TGTGCCAGCAGTTTTAGATCGACTAGCGTTATGACAGATACGCAGTATTTT. Protein sequence: CASSFRSTSVMTDTQYF.

This chain connects TRBV5-1 to TRBJ2-6; 8 bases align to TRBD1. This CDR3 spans 16 amino acids. With 1 base clipped from V and 2 bases from J, the junction kept 2 bases outside the gene matches. CDR1 SGHRS and CDR2 YFSETQ come from the germline V gene. The CDR3 nucleotides are TGCGCCAGCAGCTTGCAGGGGGCGGCTGGGGCCAACGTCCTGACTTTC. Its translation is CASSLQGAAGANVLTF.

This rearrangement joins TRBV7-2 to TRBJ2-7, with D unresolved. The CDR3 extends over 13 amino acids. Per the germline V gene, CDR1 is SGHTA and CDR2 is FQGNSA. Deletions cut 1 base from V and 3 bases from J, with 7 bases between. CDR3 sequence: CASSLGAFYEQYF. The CDR3 bases are TGTGCCAGCAGCTTAGGGGCTTTCTACGAGCAGTACTTC.

The chain combines TRBV19 with TRBJ2-5, with D tentatively TRBD2 (5 bases). From germline, CDR1 is LNHDA and CDR2 SQIVND (reference sequence). The V and J ends lost 3 bases and 5 bases respectively, with 10 bases between them. The CDR3 is made up of 13 amino acids. CDR3 sequence (DNA): TGTGCCAGTAGTATCGGGGTTGTGGAGACCCAGTACTTC. The encoded protein is CASSIGVVETQYF. Using reference TRBV19 and TRBJ2-5 for the parts outside the CDR3, the full variable domain is DGGITQSPKYLFRKEGQNVTLSCEQNLNHDAMYWYRQDPGQGLRLIYYSQIVNDFQKGDIAEGYSVSREKKESFPLTVTSAQKNPTAFYLCASSIGVVETQYFGPGTRLLVL.

The chain is built from TRBV28 and TRBJ1-2, with a weak D call TRBD1 (5 bases). The CDR3 runs to 12 residues. V lost 2 bases and J lost 6, with 7 bases in between. Germline V gene data show CDR1 as MDHEN and CDR2 as SYDVKM. The CDR3 sequence is CASSLAGHGYTF. The CDR3 DNA sequence: TGTGCCAGCAGTTTAGCAGGGCATGGCTACACCTTC.